This T cell receptor (beta chain) emerged from a study of blood T cells in healthy people across ages. Study results and caveats: Age brought a roughly linear fall in TCR beta diversity measured per million T cells. Observed TCR beta diversity showed a strong correlation with the percentage of naive T cells as measured by flow cytometry.

This clonotype was observed once. Its antigen is undetermined. Healthy individuals of Caucasian origin from Russia, aged about 6 to 95, served as donors. PCR was performed a second time for roughly 7 to 11 cycles using a sample-barcoded 5' primer and a J-beta primer mix. Each cDNA molecule received a tag from a template-switch adaptor that had 12 random nucleotides. TCRdb fed the 5' RACE reads into MiXCR, producing one record per CDR3 protein. The sample gives about 830,000 distinct CDR3 sequences, 58% of which show up once; about 20% is in the top ten. The ends lost 5 bases at V and 4 bases at J; junction bases unmatched: 9. CDR3 length: 16 residues. Germline-derived CDR1 and CDR2 are SGHTA and FQGTGA.

The clonotype comes from a man in his thirties or forties in good health. Sequenced input: blood. V is TRBV7-3 and J is TRBJ1-1, with TRBD1 identical over 11 bases. As DNA, the CDR3 is TGTGCCAGCAGCCTGGGACAGGGGGGATTAGGCACTGAAGCTTTCTTT. It yields the protein CASSLGQGGLGTEAFF. The full variable domain, in which reference TRBV7-3 and TRBJ1-1 provide the parts outside the CDR3, is GAGVSQTPSNKVTEKGKYVELRCDPISGHTALYWYRQSLGQGPEFLIYFQGTGAADDSGLPNDRFFAVRPEGSVSTLKIQRTERGDSAVYLCASSLGQGGLGTEAFFGQGTRLTVV.